This entry lists 3 T cell receptor beta chains sequenced from one sample in a study of T-cell memory formation after mild COVID-19. TCRdb processed the 5' RACE reads anew with MiXCR; each CDR3 protein has one entry. The sample has 50,000 to 75,000 distinct CDR3 sequences; 9.3% are singletons. Sequenced: PBMCs or a T cell subset sorted from them (not recorded which). The receptors stem from a man aged 18 to 30 who had mild COVID-19 (a few samples of this study predate the infection). Cell type and time point are not known.

This clonotype was seen more than once but under ten times. CDR3 in DNA: TGTGCCAGCAGCCCGGTGGGGGACCGGAACACTGAAGCTTTCTTT. Translated, it gives CASSPVGDRNTEAFF. The chain is built from TRBV7-9 and TRBJ1-1; maybe TRBD1 (5 bases). CDR1 and CDR2 (germline): SEHNR, FQNEAQ (reference sequence). Trimming stripped 5 bases from V and 1 base from J, with 14 bases between. The length of the CDR3 is 15 residues.

This clonotype came up many times. The chain recombines TRBV28 with TRBJ1-6; D is unclear. This CDR3 contains 13 residues. Germline CDR1 reads MDHEN; CDR2 reads SYDVKM. Trimming stripped 5 bases from V and 3 bases from J, with 5 bases between. As DNA, the CDR3 is TGTGCCAGCAGTACAAACTATAATTCACCCCTCCACTTT. Encoded protein: CASSTNYNSPLHF.

This clonotype was recorded at least ten times. The V call is TRBV7-6, the J call TRBJ2-1; TRBD2 agrees at 8 bases. Germline lookup yields CDR1 SGHVS and CDR2 FNYEAQ. This CDR3 spans 13 amino acids. V shed 1 base and J 14 bases; nucleotides not matched to a gene: 7. CDR3 sequence: CASSLDEDSGEFF. The CDR3 region has the DNA TGTGCCAGCAGCTTAGATGAAGATAGCGGGGAGTTCTTC.